Presented here are 17 T cell receptor beta chains from one specimen sequenced in a study of T cells after yellow fever vaccination. Using its own MiXCR run on the 5' RACE reads, TCRdb lists one record per CDR3 protein. The sample includes around 200,000 distinct CDR3 sequences, 9.5% to 11% of them seen just once. The sequences come from CD8+ T cells sorted from PBMCs, collected 15 days after the yellow fever booster vaccination. The receptors stem from a man aged 18 to 30 who received the YFV17D yellow fever vaccine.

This clonotype was seen more than once but under ten times. The chain joins TRBV6-2 or TRBV6-3 to TRBJ2-7; D is unclear. Trimming removed 2 bases from V and 2 bases from J, with 19 bases in between. This CDR3 region has 17 residues. Germline CDR1 is MNHEY and CDR2 is SVGEGT. Written as DNA, the CDR3 is TGTGCCAGCAGTTACCCCACGGACGGCGGAATAGCCTACGAGCAGTACGTC. Translation: CASSYPTDGGIAYEQYV.

This clonotype was seen only a few times. The rearrangement uses TRBV19 and TRBJ1-1; a possible D gene is TRBD1 (5 bases). From germline, CDR1 is LNHDA and CDR2 SQIVND (reference sequence). V was clipped by 3 bases and J by 4 bases, with 9 bases between them. The CDR3 has 13 residues. CDR3 sequence: CASSMVGGTEAFF. The DNA of the CDR3 is TGTGCCAGTAGTATGGTGGGGGGCACTGAAGCTTTCTTT. Together with reference TRBV19 and TRBJ1-1, the CDR3 gives the full variable domain: DGGITQSPKYLFRKEGQNVTLSCEQNLNHDAMYWYRQDPGQGLRLIYYSQIVNDFQKGDIAEGYSVSREKKESFPLTVTSAQKNPTAFYLCASSMVGGTEAFFGQGTRLTVV.

This clonotype was found a few times. The V and J genes are TRBV19 and TRBJ2-7; the D gene is possibly TRBD1 (7 bases). CDR1 and CDR2 from the germline V gene are LNHDA and SQIVND (reference sequence). The V and J ends lost 3 bases and 2 bases respectively, with 11 bases between them. The CDR3 contains 14 residues. CDR3 sequence: CASSIQGGTYEQYF. The CDR3, as DNA: TGTGCCAGTAGTATTCAGGGGGGAACCTACGAGCAGTACTTC.

V and J are TRBV7-9 and TRBJ1-4; 12 bases are shared with TRBD1. The germline V gene has CDR1 SEHNR and CDR2 FQNEAQ (reference sequence). The trim removed 6 bases at V and 3 bases at J, leaving 8 bases unmatched. The CDR3 is 17 amino acids. CDR3 bases: TGTGCCAGCAGTGTTTTTGGGACAGGGGGCGCTAATGAAAAACTGTTTTTT. It specifies CASSVFGTGGANEKLFF.

The genes are TRBV7-9 and TRBJ1-6, with D tentatively TRBD1 (5 bases). V shed 4 bases and J shed 0 bases, with 10 bases lying between them. Germline V gives CDR1 SEHNR, CDR2 FQNEAQ (reference sequence). CDR3 length: 16 residues. This CDR3 is CASSSTASSYNSPLHF. In DNA, the CDR3 is TGTGCCAGCAGCTCGACAGCAAGCTCCTATAATTCACCCCTCCACTTT.

This clonotype turned up a few times. This sequence joins TRBV5-6 and TRBJ2-7; TRBD1 or TRBD2 may be the D gene (5 bases each). The V and J ends lost 6 bases and 2 bases respectively, with 15 bases between them. This CDR3 has 14 residues. CDR1 is SGHDT and CDR2 is YYEEEE in the germline V gene. CDR3 nucleotides: TGTGCCAGCACCGCCGGGGACGACCCCTACGAGCAGTACTTC. As protein: CASTAGDDPYEQYF.

This clonotype was seen only a few times. This chain connects TRBV7-9 to TRBJ2-5, with 8 bases lining up with TRBD1. CDR1 and CDR2 from the germline V gene are SEHNR and FQNEAQ (reference sequence). The trim removed 5 bases at V and 4 bases at J, leaving 12 bases unmatched. The CDR3 sequence is 16 residues long. The CDR3 DNA follows: TGTGCCAGCAGCGGCCCGGACAGGGAGAAATCAGAGACCCAGTACTTC. It specifies CASSGPDREKSETQYF.

This clonotype has just a few counts. This chain connects TRBV15 to TRBJ1-1, with 10 bases aligning to TRBD1. The J segment lost 6 bases and the V segment lost 9 bases, leaving 7 bases of the junction unmatched. CDR1 and CDR2 (germline): LNHNV, YYDKDF (reference sequence). This CDR3 contains 13 residues. The CDR3, as DNA: TGTGCCACGGAAGACAGGGGGCCTTCTGAAGCTTTCTTT. Translating it yields CATEDRGPSEAFF.

This clonotype turned up a few times. A much larger clone lies a single base off, so this may be a read error. The V gene is TRBV4-1, the J gene TRBJ2-3, with TRBD2 identical over 11 bases. Germline values: CDR1 MGHRA, CDR2 YSYEKL. This CDR3 has 18 residues. The V segment lost 1 base and the J segment 2 bases; nucleotides outside the gene matches: 8. The CDR3 DNA reads TGCGCCAGCAGCCAAGTGTCGGGACTAGCGGTTTTCACAGATACGCAGTATTTT. This gives the protein CASSQVSGLAVFTDTQYF.

This clonotype turned up a few times. The chain carries TRBV10-3 and TRBJ1-2; 7 bases agree with TRBD1. Trimming removed 4 bases from V and 1 base from J; junction bases left unmatched: 3. CDR3 size: 14 residues. Germline V gene sequence: CDR1 ENHRY, CDR2 SYGVKD. CDR3 sequence (DNA): TGTGCCATCAGTGCCGACAGGGTTAACTATGGCTACACCTTC. It codes for CAISADRVNYGYTF.

This clonotype was seen more than once but under ten times. V and J are TRBV4-3 and TRBJ2-6, with unresolved D. Germline loops: CDR1 LGHNA, CDR2 YSLEER. V gave up 4 bases and J gave up 0 bases, with 10 bases separating them. This CDR3 is built from 16 residues. The CDR3 protein is CASSPLMSSGANVLTF. DNA for the CDR3: TGCGCCAGCAGCCCCCTGATGTCCTCTGGGGCCAACGTCCTGACTTTC.

The CDR3 DNA sequence: TGTGCCAGCAGCCCGCCCCTGACCGATGAGCAGTTCTTC. Its translation: CASSPPLTDEQFF. This chain links TRBV3-1 with TRBJ2-1; D is unclear. Germline loops: CDR1 LGHDT, CDR2 YNNKEL (reference sequence). V dropped 4 bases and J dropped 8 bases, with 12 bases sitting between them. The CDR3 has 13 residues.

This clonotype was counted a few times. This chain joins TRBV3-1 and TRBJ2-7; TRBD1 matches at 8 bases. Germline CDR1 LGHDT, CDR2 YNNKEL (reference sequence). J gave up 3 bases and V 4 bases, and 8 bases lay outside the gene matches. The CDR3 is 15 amino acids. DNA for the CDR3: TGTGCCAGCAGCCGATGGACAGGGCTCGTCTACGAGCAGTACTTC. It translates to CASSRWTGLVYEQYF.

This clonotype was picked up a small number of times. The chain has TRBV3-1 and TRBJ2-2; perhaps TRBD2 as D (6 bases). This CDR3 spans 17 amino acids. The V and J ends lost 0 bases and 6 bases respectively, with 17 bases between them. CDR1 is LGHDT and CDR2 is YNNKEL in the germline V gene (reference sequence). In DNA, the CDR3 is TGTGCCAGCAGCCAAGATGTCCCTAGGAAGCGGGCCGGGGAGCTGTTTTTT. Its translation is CASSQDVPRKRAGELFF. Full variable domain (remainder filled in from reference TRBV3-1 and TRBJ2-2): DTAVSQTPKYLVTQMGNDKSIKCEQNLGHDTMYWYKQDSKKFLKIMFSYNNKELIINETVPNRFSPKSPDKAHLNLHINSLELGDSAVYFCASSQDVPRKRAGELFFGEGSRLTVL.

The chain recombines TRBV12-3 or TRBV12-4 with TRBJ2-5; 7 bases are shared with TRBD1. The CDR3 is made up of 15 amino acids. J was trimmed by 4 bases and V by 5 bases; bases with no gene match: 10. CDR3 amino acids: CASSLDREARETQYF. The CDR3 nucleotides read TGTGCCAGCAGTCTTGACAGGGAAGCGCGAGAGACCCAGTACTTC.

This clonotype has only a few counts. The rearrangement joins TRBV4-1 to TRBJ1-1; the D is unclear. CDR1 and CDR2 from the germline V gene are MGHRA and YSYEKL. The V and J ends lost 3 bases and 6 bases respectively, with 17 bases between them. The CDR3 contains 15 residues. CDR3 DNA: TGCGCCAGCAGCCATCCCACGAGAGGGCAGGCTGAAGCTTTCTTT. Protein product: CASSHPTRGQAEAFF.

The chain couples TRBV21-1 to TRBJ2-7; the table's D call of TRBD1 was not tested on the DNA. TRBV21-1 is annotated as a pseudogene. This CDR3 is 14 amino acids long. CDR3: CASSVRDKVYEQYF. In nucleotides, the CDR3 is TGTGCCAGCAGCGTCCGGGACAAAGTCTACGAGCAGTACTTC.